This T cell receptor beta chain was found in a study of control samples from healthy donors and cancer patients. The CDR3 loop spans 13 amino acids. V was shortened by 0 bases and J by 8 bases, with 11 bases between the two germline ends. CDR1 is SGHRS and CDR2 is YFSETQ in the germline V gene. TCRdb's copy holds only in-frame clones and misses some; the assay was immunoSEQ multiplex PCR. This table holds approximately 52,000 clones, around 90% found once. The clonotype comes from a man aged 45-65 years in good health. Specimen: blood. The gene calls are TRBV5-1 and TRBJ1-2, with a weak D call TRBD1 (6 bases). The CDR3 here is CASSLVAGEGYTF. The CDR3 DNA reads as TGCGCCAGCAGCTTGGTGGCAGGGGAAGGCTACACCTTC.